These T cell receptor beta chains were read from a single sample in a study of identical twins. TCRdb re-analysed the 5' RACE reads in MiXCR, keeping a single row per CDR3 protein. Found here are approximately 590,000 distinct CDR3 sequences, 9.5% to 10% of them singletons; the top ten hold more than 2.5%. A further study also used this sample, focusing on yellow fever vaccine responses in identical twins.

The sample comprised PBMCs. The receptor set was obtained from a woman younger than 35 in good health. Each CDR3 is given with its conserved first and last residue. D genes are given only for firm matches. The listing skips clone size in some rows; elsewhere it reads once, few, many or a size class.

d_gene,len,v_gene,abundance,j_gene,CDR3aa,CDR3nt
.,12,TRBV2,.,TRBJ2-5,CASSWWKETQYF,TGTGCCAGCAGCTGGTGGAAAGAGACCCAGTACTTC
TRBD2,17,TRBV12-3/TRBV12-4,many,TRBJ2-1,CASSSPRLAGGPHEQFF,TGTGCCAGCAGTTCCCCCCGACTAGCGGGAGGCCCCCATGAGCAGTTCTTC
.,15,TRBV21-1,many,TRBJ2-1,CASSTGRSSYNEQFF,TGTGCCAGCAGCACCGGGCGGAGCTCCTACAATGAGCAGTTCTTC
.,14,TRBV24-1,.,TRBJ2-7,CATSDSVNSYEQYF,TGTGCCACCAGTGATTCAGTGAATTCCTACGAGCAGTACTTC
.,13,TRBV6-2/TRBV6-3,many,TRBJ1-6,CARTEAGNSPLHF,TGTGCCAGAACAGAGGCTGGCAATTCACCCCTCCACTTT
TRBD1,15,TRBV29-1,.,TRBJ2-4,CSVGRTGETKNIQYF,TGCAGCGTTGGGAGGACAGGGGAGACCAAAAACATTCAGTACTTC
.,13,TRBV29-1,few,TRBJ2-1,CSVGQVTYNEQFF,TGCAGCGTTGGACAGGTGACCTACAATGAGCAGTTCTTC
.,13,TRBV11-1,few,TRBJ2-1,CASSPKVSDEQFF,TGTGCCAGCAGCCCCAAAGTTTCCGATGAGCAGTTCTTC
TRBD1,17,TRBV12-3/TRBV12-4,many,TRBJ2-1,CASSFATGGILNNEQFF,TGTGCCAGCAGTTTCGCGACAGGGGGGATCCTCAACAATGAGCAGTTCTTC
TRBD2,17,TRBV6-2/TRBV6-3,few,TRBJ2-3,CASSIQASGASTDTQYF,TGTGCCAGCAGCATTCAGGCTAGCGGAGCTAGCACAGATACGCAGTATTTT
.,15,TRBV27,.,TRBJ1-5,CASSPQVGYHQPQHF,TGTGCCAGCAGTCCACAAGTCGGATACCATCAGCCCCAGCATTTT
.,18,TRBV3-1,many,TRBJ2-3,CASSQDRVHELKADTQYF,TGTGCCAGCAGCCAAGATCGAGTTCACGAGCTCAAGGCGGATACGCAGTATTTT
.,12,TRBV5-1,many,TRBJ1-1,CASSRDNLRAFF,TGCGCCAGCAGCCGTGACAACCTCAGGGCTTTCTTT
.,11,TRBV6-5,once,TRBJ2-1,CASRRFNEQFF,TGTGCCAGCAGGCGATTCAATGAGCAGTTCTTC
.,13,TRBV9,few,TRBJ1-4,CASSVAEGRRLFF,TGTGCCAGCAGCGTAGCTGAGGGGAGAAGACTGTTTTTT
.,14,TRBV6-1,.,TRBJ1-5,CASSPGWGNQPQHF,TGTGCCAGCAGTCCAGGGTGGGGCAATCAGCCCCAGCATTTT
.,15,TRBV28,few,TRBJ1-2,CASSLGSRANYGYTF,TGTGCCAGCAGTTTAGGGTCCAGGGCCAACTATGGCTACACCTTC
TRBD1,17,TRBV7-8,few,TRBJ2-2,CASSSLGTGGNTGELFF,TGTGCCAGCAGCTCGCTCGGGACAGGGGGGAACACCGGGGAGCTGTTTTTT
.,17,TRBV7-9,many,TRBJ2-3,CASSPRELGPSTDTQYF,TGTGCCAGCAGCCCCCGAGAGCTAGGCCCCAGCACAGATACGCAGTATTTT
TRBD2,14,TRBV6-2/TRBV6-3,once,TRBJ2-1,CASSSGLQSGEQFF,TGTGCCAGCAGCTCGGGACTACAAAGCGGGGAGCAGTTCTTC
TRBD1,17,TRBV5-1,.,TRBJ1-1,CASSLGGTGKGGTEAFF,TGCGCCAGCAGCTTGGGGGGGACAGGGAAGGGTGGCACTGAAGCTTTCTTT
.,13,TRBV7-2,.,TRBJ2-1,CASSFRGHNEQFF,TGTGCCAGCAGCTTCCGAGGTCACAATGAGCAGTTCTTC
.,17,TRBV7-2,many,TRBJ2-3,CASSLRGSIERADTQYF,TGTGCCAGCAGCCTAAGGGGCAGTATAGAGAGAGCAGATACGCAGTATTTT
TRBD2,14,TRBV20-1,.,TRBJ2-7,CSARLAGKIYEQYF,TGCAGTGCTAGACTAGCGGGAAAAATCTACGAGCAGTACTTC
.,14,TRBV11-2,.,TRBJ2-4,CASSLGGSKNIQYF,TGTGCCAGCAGCTTAGGAGGTTCCAAAAACATTCAGTACTTC
TRBD2,17,TRBV4-3,.,TRBJ2-1,CASSQDPSGTSYNEQFF,TGCGCCAGCAGCCAAGATCCTAGCGGGACCTCCTACAATGAGCAGTTCTTC
TRBD2,14,TRBV10-3,.,TRBJ2-7,CAISDEREAYEQYF,TGTGCCATCAGTGATGAGCGGGAGGCCTACGAGCAGTACTTC
.,16,TRBV29-1,many,TRBJ2-4,CSVQPGPYGSKNIQYF,TGCAGCGTCCAACCTGGGCCCTACGGTTCCAAAAACATTCAGTACTTC
.,13,TRBV30,.,TRBJ2-1,CAWSALIDNEQFF,TGTGCCTGGAGTGCACTAATCGACAATGAGCAGTTCTTC
.,14,TRBV12-3/TRBV12-4,.,TRBJ2-7,CASTPGTLTYEQYF,TGTGCCAGCACCCCGGGGACTCTTACCTACGAGCAGTACTTC
.,15,TRBV24-1,many,TRBJ1-5,CATSDSDGSNQPQHF,TGTGCCACCAGTGATTCCGACGGAAGCAATCAGCCCCAGCATTTT
.,14,TRBV6-5,many,TRBJ2-3,CASSYSGEGRGMYF,TGTGCCAGCAGTTACTCGGGCGAGGGCAGGGGAATGTATTTT
.,16,TRBV20-1,.,TRBJ2-3,CSARDPLDLVWDTQYF,TGCAGTGCTAGAGACCCCCTAGACTTGGTCTGGGATACGCAGTATTTT
.,13,TRBV4-2,many,TRBJ1-3,CASSPHPGNTIYF,TGTGCCAGCAGCCCACATCCTGGAAACACCATATATTTT
TRBD2,14,TRBV12-3/TRBV12-4,few,TRBJ2-7,CASSSGLVADKQYF,TGTGCCAGCAGTTCTGGACTAGTAGCGGACAAGCAGTACTTC
.,14,TRBV6-2/TRBV6-3,.,TRBJ2-1,CASSYSTSYNELFF,TGTGCCAGCAGTTACTCGACCTCTTACAATGAGCTGTTCTTC
.,16,TRBV12-3/TRBV12-4,many,TRBJ1-4,CASSPGTSELNEKLFF,TGTGCCAGCAGCCCCGGGACTTCCGAGTTAAATGAAAAACTGTTTTTT
TRBD1,13,TRBV6-1,.,TRBJ1-1,CASRQGADTEAFF,TGTGCCAGCAGGCAGGGGGCGGACACTGAAGCTTTCTTT
.,15,TRBV5-5,many,TRBJ1-4,CASSASGTRSEKLFF,TGTGCCAGCAGCGCATCCGGGACACGGAGTGAAAAACTGTTTTTT
.,13,TRBV21-1,.,TRBJ1-6,CASRQGPNSPLHF,TGTGCCAGCAGACAAGGTCCAAATTCACCCCTCCACTTT
.,15,TRBV5-1,many,TRBJ2-4,CASSIIPGQENIQYF,TGCGCCAGCAGCATAATACCGGGACAAGAAAACATTCAGTACTTC
TRBD1,11,TRBV29-1,.,TRBJ2-1,CRARGLDEQFF,TGCAGAGCTAGGGGGCTAGATGAGCAGTTCTTC
TRBD1,16,TRBV19,.,TRBJ1-1,CASSTRDRSTNTEAFF,TGTGCCAGTAGTACGAGGGACAGATCGACCAACACTGAAGCTTTCTTT
TRBD1,15,TRBV7-9,few,TRBJ1-4,CASSTGTATNEKLFF,TGTGCCAGCAGCACTGGGACAGCAACTAATGAAAAACTGTTTTTT
.,12,TRBV5-1,few,TRBJ2-3,CASSLELDTQYF,TGCGCCAGCAGCTTGGAACTGGATACGCAGTATTTT
TRBD1,15,TRBV29-1,.,TRBJ2-7,CSAEITGVSSYEQYF,TGCAGCGCCGAAATCACAGGGGTTAGCTCCTACGAGCAGTACTTC
.,14,TRBV20-1,.,TRBJ1-5,CSARDRNSNQPQHF,TGCAGTGCTAGGGACAGAAATAGCAATCAGCCCCAGCATTTT